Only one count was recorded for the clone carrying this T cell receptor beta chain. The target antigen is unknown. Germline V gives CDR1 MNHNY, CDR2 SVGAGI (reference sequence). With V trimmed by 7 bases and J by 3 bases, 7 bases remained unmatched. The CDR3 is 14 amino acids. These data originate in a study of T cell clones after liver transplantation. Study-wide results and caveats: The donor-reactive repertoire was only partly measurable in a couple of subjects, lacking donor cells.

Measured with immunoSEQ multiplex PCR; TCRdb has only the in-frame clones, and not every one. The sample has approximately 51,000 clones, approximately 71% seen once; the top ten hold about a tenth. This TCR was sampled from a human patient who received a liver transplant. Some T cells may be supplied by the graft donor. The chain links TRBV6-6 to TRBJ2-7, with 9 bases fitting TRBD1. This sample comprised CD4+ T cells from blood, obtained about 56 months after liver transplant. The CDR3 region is CASNKGQGLYEQYF. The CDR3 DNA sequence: TGTGCCAGCAACAAGGGACAGGGTCTCTACGAGCAGTACTTC.